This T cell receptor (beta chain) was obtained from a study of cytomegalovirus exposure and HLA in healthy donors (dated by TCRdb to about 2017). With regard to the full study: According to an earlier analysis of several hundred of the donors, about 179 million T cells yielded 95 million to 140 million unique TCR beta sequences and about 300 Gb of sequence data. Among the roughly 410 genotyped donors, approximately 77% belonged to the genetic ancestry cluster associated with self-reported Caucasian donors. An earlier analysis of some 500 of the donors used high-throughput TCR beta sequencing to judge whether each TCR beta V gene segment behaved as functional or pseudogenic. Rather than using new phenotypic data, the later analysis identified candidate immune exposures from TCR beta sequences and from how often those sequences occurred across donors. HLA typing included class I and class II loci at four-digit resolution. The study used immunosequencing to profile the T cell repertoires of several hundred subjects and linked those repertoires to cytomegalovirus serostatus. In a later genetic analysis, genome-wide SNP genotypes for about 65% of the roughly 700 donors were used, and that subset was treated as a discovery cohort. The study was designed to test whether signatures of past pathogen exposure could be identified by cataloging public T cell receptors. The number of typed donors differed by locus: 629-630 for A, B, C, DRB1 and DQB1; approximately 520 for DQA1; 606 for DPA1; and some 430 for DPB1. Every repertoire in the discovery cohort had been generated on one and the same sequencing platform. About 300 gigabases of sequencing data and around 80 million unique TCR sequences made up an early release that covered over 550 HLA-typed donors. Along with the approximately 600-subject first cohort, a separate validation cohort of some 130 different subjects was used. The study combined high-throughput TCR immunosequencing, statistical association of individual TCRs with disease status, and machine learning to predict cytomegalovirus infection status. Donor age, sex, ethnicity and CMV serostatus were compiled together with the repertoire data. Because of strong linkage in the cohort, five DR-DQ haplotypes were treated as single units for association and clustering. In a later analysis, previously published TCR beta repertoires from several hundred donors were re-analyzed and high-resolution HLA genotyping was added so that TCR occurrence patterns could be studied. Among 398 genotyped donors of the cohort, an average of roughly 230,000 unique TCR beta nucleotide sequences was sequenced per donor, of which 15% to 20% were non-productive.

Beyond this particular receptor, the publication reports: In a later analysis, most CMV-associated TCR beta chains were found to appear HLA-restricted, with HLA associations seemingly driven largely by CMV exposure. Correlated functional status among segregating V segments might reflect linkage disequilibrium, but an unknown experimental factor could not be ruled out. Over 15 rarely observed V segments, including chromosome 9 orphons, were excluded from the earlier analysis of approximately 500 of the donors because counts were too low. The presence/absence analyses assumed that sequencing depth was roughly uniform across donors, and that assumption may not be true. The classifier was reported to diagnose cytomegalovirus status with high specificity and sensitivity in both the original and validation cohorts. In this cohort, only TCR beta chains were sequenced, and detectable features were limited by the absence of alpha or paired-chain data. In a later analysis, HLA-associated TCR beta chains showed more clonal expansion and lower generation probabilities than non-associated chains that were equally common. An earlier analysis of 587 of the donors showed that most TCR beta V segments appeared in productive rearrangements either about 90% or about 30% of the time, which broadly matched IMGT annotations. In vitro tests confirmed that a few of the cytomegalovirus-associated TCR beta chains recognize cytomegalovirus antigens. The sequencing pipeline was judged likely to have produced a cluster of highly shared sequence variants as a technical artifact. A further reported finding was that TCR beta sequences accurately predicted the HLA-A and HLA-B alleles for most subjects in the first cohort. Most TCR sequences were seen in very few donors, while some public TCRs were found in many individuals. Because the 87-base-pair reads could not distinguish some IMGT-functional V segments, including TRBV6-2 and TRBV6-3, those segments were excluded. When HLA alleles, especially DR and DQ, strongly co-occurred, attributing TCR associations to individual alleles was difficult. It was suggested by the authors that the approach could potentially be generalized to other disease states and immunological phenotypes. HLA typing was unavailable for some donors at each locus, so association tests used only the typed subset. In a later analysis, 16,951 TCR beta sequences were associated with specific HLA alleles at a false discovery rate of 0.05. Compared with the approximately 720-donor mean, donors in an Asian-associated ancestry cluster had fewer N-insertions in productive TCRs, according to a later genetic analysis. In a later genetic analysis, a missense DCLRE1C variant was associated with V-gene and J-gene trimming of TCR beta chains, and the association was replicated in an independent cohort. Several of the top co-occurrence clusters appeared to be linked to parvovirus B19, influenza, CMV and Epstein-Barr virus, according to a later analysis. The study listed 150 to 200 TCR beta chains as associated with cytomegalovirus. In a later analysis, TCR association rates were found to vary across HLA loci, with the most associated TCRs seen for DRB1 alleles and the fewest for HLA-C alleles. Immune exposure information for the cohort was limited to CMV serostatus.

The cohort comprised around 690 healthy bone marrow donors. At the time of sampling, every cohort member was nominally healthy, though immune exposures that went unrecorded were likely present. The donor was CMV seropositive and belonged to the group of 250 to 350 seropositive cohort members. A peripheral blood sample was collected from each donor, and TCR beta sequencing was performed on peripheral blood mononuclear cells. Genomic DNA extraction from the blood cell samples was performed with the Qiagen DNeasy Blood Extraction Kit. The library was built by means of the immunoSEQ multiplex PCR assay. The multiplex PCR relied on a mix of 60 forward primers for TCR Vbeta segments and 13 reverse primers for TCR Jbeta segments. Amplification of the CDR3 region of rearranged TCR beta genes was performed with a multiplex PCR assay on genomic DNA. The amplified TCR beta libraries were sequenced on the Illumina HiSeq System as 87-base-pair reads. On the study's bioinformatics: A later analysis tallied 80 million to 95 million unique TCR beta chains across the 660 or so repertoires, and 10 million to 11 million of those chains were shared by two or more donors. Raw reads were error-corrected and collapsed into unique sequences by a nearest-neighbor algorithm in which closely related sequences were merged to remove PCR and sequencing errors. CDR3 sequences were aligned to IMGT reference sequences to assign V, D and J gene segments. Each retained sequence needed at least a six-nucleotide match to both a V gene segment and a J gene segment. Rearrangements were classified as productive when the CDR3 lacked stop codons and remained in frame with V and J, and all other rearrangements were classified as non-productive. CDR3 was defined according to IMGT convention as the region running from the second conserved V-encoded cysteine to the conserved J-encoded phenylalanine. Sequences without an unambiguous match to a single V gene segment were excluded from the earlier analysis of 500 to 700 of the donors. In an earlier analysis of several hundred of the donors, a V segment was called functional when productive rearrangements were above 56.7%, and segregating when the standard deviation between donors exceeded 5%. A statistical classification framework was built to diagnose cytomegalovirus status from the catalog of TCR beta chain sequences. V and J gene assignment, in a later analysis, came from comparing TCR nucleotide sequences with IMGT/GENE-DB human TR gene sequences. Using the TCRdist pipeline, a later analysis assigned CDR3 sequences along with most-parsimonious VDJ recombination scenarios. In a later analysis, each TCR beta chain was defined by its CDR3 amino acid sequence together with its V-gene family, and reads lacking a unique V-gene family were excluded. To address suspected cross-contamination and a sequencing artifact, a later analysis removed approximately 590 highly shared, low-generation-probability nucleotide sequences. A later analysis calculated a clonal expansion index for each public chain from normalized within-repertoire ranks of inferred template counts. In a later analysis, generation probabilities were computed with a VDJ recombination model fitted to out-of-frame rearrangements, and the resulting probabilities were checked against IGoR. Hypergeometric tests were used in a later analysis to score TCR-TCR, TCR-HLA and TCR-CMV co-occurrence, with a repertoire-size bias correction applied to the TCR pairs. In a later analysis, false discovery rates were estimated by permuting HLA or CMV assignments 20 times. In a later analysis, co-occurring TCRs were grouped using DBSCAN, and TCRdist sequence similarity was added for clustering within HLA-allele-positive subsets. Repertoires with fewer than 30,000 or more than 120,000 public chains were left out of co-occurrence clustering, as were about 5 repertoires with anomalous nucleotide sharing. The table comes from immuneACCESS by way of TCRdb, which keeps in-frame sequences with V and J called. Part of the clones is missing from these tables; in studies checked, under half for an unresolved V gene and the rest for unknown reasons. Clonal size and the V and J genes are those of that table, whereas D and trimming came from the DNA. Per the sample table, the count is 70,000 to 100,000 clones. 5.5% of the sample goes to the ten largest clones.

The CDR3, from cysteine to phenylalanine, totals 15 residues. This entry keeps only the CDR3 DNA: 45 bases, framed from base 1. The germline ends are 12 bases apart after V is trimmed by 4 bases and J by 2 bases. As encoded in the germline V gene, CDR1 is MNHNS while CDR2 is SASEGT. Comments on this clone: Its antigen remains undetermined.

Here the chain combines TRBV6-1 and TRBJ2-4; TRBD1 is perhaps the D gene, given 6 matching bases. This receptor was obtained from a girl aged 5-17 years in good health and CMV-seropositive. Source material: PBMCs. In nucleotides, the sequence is TGTGCCAGCAGTGCTCTCGGGACACCCAAAAACATTCAGTACTTC. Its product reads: CASSALGTPKNIQYF.